This is a list of T cell receptor beta chains from one sample in a study of immune evolution from preneoplasia to lung adenocarcinoma. Sequenced by immunoSEQ multiplex PCR; TCRdb stores in-frame clones only, minus some. The sample consists of under 45,000 clones, approximately 79% of them appearing once. The sequenced sample consisted of FFPE invasive lung adenocarcinoma tissue. All receptors come from a person between 60 and 69 years old with lung adenocarcinoma. Both conserved end residues are part of each CDR3. Fields, in order: J gene, clone size, D gene, V gene, CDR3 DNA, CDR3 protein. A D gene is named only where the DNA matches it firmly. Size tells how often a clone was seen (once, few, many) or the class of an expanded clone, and some rows leave it out.

TRBJ1-5,NA,TRBD1,TRBV18,TGTGCCAGCTCACCGGGACAGAAGAATCAGCCCCAGCATTTT,CASSPGQKNQPQHF
TRBJ2-7,few,NA,TRBV28,TGTGCCAGCGCGCAACAGGGGGGGTCCTACGAGCAGTACTTC,CASAQQGGSYEQYF
TRBJ2-7,NA,NA,TRBV5-1,TGCGCCAGCAGCCCCGGGGTGGTCGGCTGGTACGAGCAGTACTTC,CASSPGVVGWYEQYF
TRBJ2-3,NA,TRBD2,TRBV7-2,TGTGCCAGCAGCTTATGGGGACTAGCGGGAGCAGATACGCAGTATTTT,CASSLWGLAGADTQYF
TRBJ1-1,once,NA,TRBV19,TGTGCCAGTAGTATAGAGGCCCATATTGGGGCAGAAGCTTTCTTT,CASSIEAHIGAEAFF
TRBJ2-3,NA,TRBD2,TRBV9,TGTGCCAGCAGTGGGACAGCGGCGGGTCTAGCGGGAGCAGATACGCAGTATTTT,CASSGTAAGLAGADTQYF
TRBJ2-5,NA,NA,TRBV4-1,TGCGCCAGCAGCCAAGACTACCCGGGTCCCCAAGAGACCCAGTACTTC,CASSQDYPGPQETQYF
TRBJ2-1,NA,NA,TRBV7-2,TGTGCCAGCAGCTTATACGACAATGAGCAGTTCTTC,CASSLYDNEQFF
TRBJ2-4,NA,NA,TRBV4-2,TGTGCCAGCAGCCAAGACTTGCTAGCCAAAAACATTCAGTACTTC,CASSQDLLAKNIQYF
TRBJ2-1,NA,NA,TRBV7-2,TGTGCCAGCAGCTCTGGGGGACAAAAGCTTTACAATGAGCAGTTCTTC,CASSSGGQKLYNEQFF
TRBJ1-5,NA,NA,TRBV5-4,TGTGCCAGCAGCCTCCAAGGGAGTGGACAGCCCCAGCATTTT,CASSLQGSGQPQHF
TRBJ1-5,NA,TRBD1,TRBV15,TGTGCCACCAGCGGAACCGGACAGGGGAAAAATCAGCCCCAGCATTTT,CATSGTGQGKNQPQHF